The 3 T cell receptor beta chains below all came from one sample that was sequenced in a study of CD8+CD57+ T cells in acquired aplastic anemia. Genomic DNA was employed as the template in profiling TCR beta VDJ and CDR3. TCRdb re-called the reads through MiXCR, storing one row per CDR3 protein. In the table there are roughly 180,000 distinct CDR3 sequences, about 47% of which are singletons. Sequenced: sorted CD4+, CD8+, or CD8+CD57+ T cells (not recorded which) from PBMCs. The receptors were sampled from a human donor in good health.

This clonotype appeared a few times. The chain is built from TRBV25-1 and TRBJ1-4, with no clear D. With 5 bases removed from V and 5 bases from J, the gap between germline ends came to 15 bases. CDR1 and CDR2 from the germline V gene are MGHDK and SYGVNS. The CDR3 loop spans 15 amino acids. The CDR3 here is CASSTMSVRNEKLFF. CDR3 DNA: TGTGCCAGCAGTACAATGTCAGTAAGGAATGAAAAACTGTTTTTT.

The chain has TRBV6-5 and TRBJ1-2; D might be TRBD1 (5 bases). Trimming stripped 0 bases from V and 7 bases from J, with 12 bases between. This CDR3 region has 14 residues. Looked up from germline, CDR1 is MNHEY and CDR2 is SVGAGI. As DNA, the CDR3 is TGTGCCAGCAGTTACTCGCCCGGGGCGGGTGGCTACACCTTC. This encodes CASSYSPGAGGYTF.

The chain joins TRBV7-2 to TRBJ1-1; 7 nucleotides match TRBD1. The J segment lost 3 bases and the V segment lost 3 bases, leaving 7 bases of the junction unmatched. Germline V CDR1 and CDR2: SGHTA, FQGNSA. The CDR3 runs 15 residues. The CDR3 DNA reads TGTGCCAGCAGCTTTATACAGGGGAAGGACACTGAAGCTTTCTTT. Protein sequence: CASSFIQGKDTEAFF. The whole variable domain, remainder taken from reference TRBV7-2 and TRBJ1-1, is GAGVSQSPSNKVTEKGKDVELRCDPISGHTALYWYRQSLGQGLEFLIYFQGNSAPDKSGLPSDRFSAERTGGSVSTLTIQRTQQEDSAVYLCASSFIQGKDTEAFFGQGTRLTVV.